The rows below give T cell receptor beta chains drawn from one sample of a study of early T cells in non-severe SARS-CoV-2 infection. TCRdb reprocessed the 5' RACE reads via MiXCR and lists one record per CDR3 protein. The table lists about 50,000 distinct CDR3 sequences, about a tenth of them singletons, with 14% to 15% in the top ten. Sequenced: whole blood. The source of these receptors is an adult who was a healthcare worker with PCR-confirmed SARS-CoV-2 infection or an uninfected control (not recorded which). Each CDR3 is given with its conserved first and last residue.

v_call	j_call	cdr3_aa
TRBV5-6	TRBJ2-2	CASSLDRLAGPTGELFF
TRBV6-5	TRBJ1-6	CASSSGTAIGVLHF
TRBV18	TRBJ2-5	CASSPPTAQETQYF
TRBV2	TRBJ2-1	CASGIAGVDEQFF
TRBV19	TRBJ2-6	CASSIAAGILSGANVLTF
TRBV7-2	TRBJ1-5	CASSRTSFSNQPQHF
TRBV3-1	TRBJ2-7	CASSQTSGGYEQYF
TRBV5-1	TRBJ2-3	CASSLVGQGFDTDTQYF
TRBV5-1	TRBJ2-1	CASSSLGLNEQFF
TRBV2	TRBJ1-6	CASSESGQPSSYNSPLHF
TRBV2	TRBJ1-1	CASSEGPRVLTEAFF
TRBV28	TRBJ2-7	CASSPRLADLRPYEQYF
TRBV30	TRBJ2-7	CAWSVSGLRVEQYF
TRBV27	TRBJ2-3	CASSRPTSIGADTQYF
TRBV4-2	TRBJ2-2	CASSQDLTGELFF
TRBV7-2	TRBJ2-2	CASSTGQGAGGELFF
TRBV28	TRBJ2-1	CASSKDTGSYNEQFF
TRBV28	TRBJ1-5	CASSTVSKNQPQHF
TRBV10-3	TRBJ2-2	CAISGATIPGELFF
TRBV5-1	TRBJ2-5	CASSPTRPSETQYF
TRBV20-1	TRBJ2-4	CSARSGRAPKNIQYF
TRBV28	TRBJ2-2	CASSSFGSWAGELFF
TRBV28	TRBJ1-6	CASSFRTNNSPLHF
TRBV6-2/TRBV6-3	TRBJ1-2	CASMSSQVDGYGYTF
TRBV28	TRBJ2-5	CASSLDSETQYF
TRBV19	TRBJ2-2	CAISGTGNTGELFF
TRBV6-1	TRBJ2-1	CASIRDNEQFF
TRBV28	TRBJ2-7	CASSPRLAGGRGEQYF
TRBV12-3/TRBV12-4	TRBJ2-3	CASTLWGGGGDTQYF
TRBV2	TRBJ1-1	CASEVEEDTEAFF
TRBV15	TRBJ2-7	CATSRVGLAGGPCYEQYF
TRBV7-9	TRBJ2-6	CASSLEGGSGANVLTF
TRBV20-1	TRBJ1-2	CSASYGTQLF
TRBV5-6	TRBJ1-2	CASSLEESLTSSQPYGYTF
TRBV7-2	TRBJ2-4	CASSLVGQGRNVQYF